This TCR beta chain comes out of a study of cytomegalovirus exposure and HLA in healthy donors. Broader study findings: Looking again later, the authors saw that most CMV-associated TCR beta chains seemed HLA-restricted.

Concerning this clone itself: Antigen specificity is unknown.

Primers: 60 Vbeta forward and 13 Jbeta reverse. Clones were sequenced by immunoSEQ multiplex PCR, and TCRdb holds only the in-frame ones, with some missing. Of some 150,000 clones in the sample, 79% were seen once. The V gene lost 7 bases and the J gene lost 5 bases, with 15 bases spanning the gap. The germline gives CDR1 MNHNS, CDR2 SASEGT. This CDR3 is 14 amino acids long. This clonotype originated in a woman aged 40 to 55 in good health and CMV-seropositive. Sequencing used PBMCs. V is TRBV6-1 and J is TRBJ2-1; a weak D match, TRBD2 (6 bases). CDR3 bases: TGTGCCAGCAACCGTAGGGCGGGGAACAATGAGCAGTTCTTC. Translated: CASNRRAGNNEQFF.